These 26 T cell receptor beta chains were all obtained from the same sample, sequenced in a study of blood T cell repertoires in COVID-19. Sequenced by immunoSEQ multiplex PCR; TCRdb stores in-frame clones only, minus some. This table holds some 290,000 clones, around 91% found once. Sequencing input: peripheral blood. These TCRs come from a middle-aged woman with COVID-19, enrolled during active disease.

V is TRBV18 and J is TRBJ2-1; 7 bases match TRBD1. The CDR3 runs to 16 residues. The V segment lost 6 bases and the J segment 7 bases; nucleotides outside the gene matches: 15. The germline CDR1 and CDR2 sequences are KGHSH and LQKENI. CDR3 amino acids: CASSFLGTALGNEQFF. The CDR3 region has the DNA TGTGCCAGCTCGTTCCTCGGGACAGCCTTAGGGAATGAGCAGTTCTTC.

This clone was detected only once. The gene calls are TRBV3-1 (or the pseudogene TRBV3-2) and TRBJ1-1, with 9 nucleotides matching TRBD1. The V gene's germline CDR1 is LGHDT and CDR2 YNNKEL (reference sequence). The ends lost 2 bases at V and 4 bases at J; junction bases unmatched: 8. CDR3 size: 16 residues. The CDR3 DNA is TGTGCCAGCAGCCAACCCCCGACAGGGGGAAGCACTGAAGCTTTCTTT. It codes for CASSQPPTGGSTEAFF.

The chain employs TRBV28 and TRBJ1-2, with 12 bases fitting TRBD1. Trimming at V came to 5 bases and at J to 7 bases, leaving 14 bases not matched to a gene. Germline V gene lookup returns CDR1 MDHEN and CDR2 SYDVKM. This CDR3 comprises 17 residues. This CDR3 reads CASSRLFRDRGPVGYTF. Here the CDR3 DNA reads TGTGCCAGCAGTCGATTATTCCGGGACAGGGGGCCGGTTGGCTACACCTTC.

V usage is TRBV30 and J usage is TRBJ1-4, with 9 bases fitting TRBD1. The CDR3 is made up of 15 amino acids. Germline V lookup: CDR1 GTSNPN, CDR2 SVGIG (reference sequence). The V segment lost 0 bases and the J segment 2 bases; nucleotides outside the gene matches: 1. CDR3 sequence: CAWSVGTGTNEKLFF. The CDR3 DNA is TGTGCCTGGAGTGTAGGGACAGGGACTAATGAAAAACTGTTTTTT. The variable domain in full, completed from reference TRBV30 and TRBJ1-4, reads SQTIHQWPATLVQPVGSPLSLECTVEGTSNPNLYWYRQAAGRGLQLLFYSVGIGQISSEVPQNLSASRPQDRQFILSSKKLLLSDSGFYLCAWSVGTGTNEKLFFGSGTQLSVL.

The chain combines TRBV7-9 with TRBJ1-2; no definite D call. The germline V and J ends were trimmed by 4 bases and 5 bases, with 11 bases remaining between them. This CDR3 contains 13 residues. CDR1 and CDR2 (germline): SEHNR, FQNEAQ (reference sequence). The CDR3 region has the DNA TGTGCCAGCAGCTCGTCGGGAAGGTATGGCTACACCTTC. Translating gives CASSSSGRYGYTF.

The V gene is TRBV7-9, the J gene TRBJ1-1, with 10 bases that match TRBD1. Germline CDR1 is SEHNR and CDR2 is FQNEAQ (reference sequence). This CDR3 region has 15 residues. Trimming removed 5 bases from V and 4 bases from J; junction bases left unmatched: 7. The CDR3 DNA reads as TGTGCCAGCAGCGTCGACAGGGGGCAGGGCACTGAAGCTTTCTTT. Translating gives CASSVDRGQGTEAFF.

This chain uses TRBV9 with TRBJ2-1; TRBD2 agrees at 9 bases. Per the germline V gene, CDR1 is SGDLS and CDR2 is YYNGEE. This CDR3 spans 16 amino acids. V dropped 4 bases and J dropped 8; count of bases not matched to a gene: 13. This CDR3 is CASSPDSGSRGHEQFF. The DNA for the CDR3 is TGTGCCAGCAGCCCCGATAGCGGGAGTAGGGGCCATGAGCAGTTCTTC.

Regarding this clone: Other DNA variants within this sample encode the same CDR3. V and J are TRBV7-9 and TRBJ1-2; 7 bases are a match to TRBD1. The CDR3 totals 13 residues. CDR1 is SEHNR, CDR2 FQNEAQ, per germline (reference sequence). With V trimmed by 5 bases and J by 4 bases, 4 bases remained unmatched. As DNA, the CDR3 is TGTGCCAGCAGCCCGACAGGGCCCTATGGCTACACCTTC. It yields the protein CASSPTGPYGYTF.

The chain couples TRBV5-1 to TRBJ1-6; possible D gene TRBD1, 5 bases. The CDR3 consists of 15 residues. Germline assignment: CDR1 SGHRS and CDR2 YFSETQ. Trimming cost V 4 bases and J 2 bases, with 10 bases left between them. The CDR3 here is CASSRSGAYNSPLHF. The CDR3 nucleotides are TGCGCCAGCAGCCGCTCGGGGGCCTATAATTCACCCCTCCACTTT.

The V call is TRBV7-9, the J call TRBJ1-5, with 7 bases fitting TRBD1. CDR3 length: 15 residues. Germline lookup yields CDR1 SEHNR and CDR2 FQNEAQ (reference sequence). V shed 4 bases and J 6 bases; nucleotides not matched to a gene: 9. The CDR3 nucleotides read TGTGCCAGCAGCTCATTAACAGGGGCCAGTCAGCCCCAGCATTTT. Translated: CASSSLTGASQPQHF.

The chain employs TRBV28 and TRBJ1-4; TRBD1 aligns across 8 bases. Germline V gene lookup returns CDR1 MDHEN and CDR2 SYDVKM. The length of the CDR3 is 15 residues. The J segment lost 7 bases and the V segment lost 9 bases, leaving 13 bases of the junction unmatched. For the CDR3, the DNA is TGTGCCAGGCCGTTACAGGGGGAGGTCGTTGAAAAACTGTTTTTT. The encoded protein is CARPLQGEVVEKLFF.

The chain employs TRBV4-3 and TRBJ2-2; TRBD2 matches 9 bases. The CDR3 is 18 residues long. Germline-derived CDR1 and CDR2 are LGHNA and YSLEER. The trim removed 0 bases at V and 3 bases at J, leaving 8 bases unmatched. CDR3 amino acids: CASSQEPSGRKDTGELFF. CDR3 nucleotides: TGCGCCAGCAGCCAAGAACCCAGCGGGAGGAAAGACACCGGGGAGCTGTTTTTT.

This clone appeared a few times. The chain recombines TRBV5-4 with TRBJ1-6, with 9 nucleotides matching TRBD1. Germline V gives CDR1 SGHNT, CDR2 YYREEE (reference sequence). The CDR3 sequence is 14 residues long. Losses at the gene ends were 3 bases for V and 12 bases for J; bases not matched to a gene: 7. The CDR3 DNA follows: TGTGCCAGCAGCTCGGGACAGGGAGGGGAACCCCTCCACTTT. Its protein product is CASSSGQGGEPLHF.

To note about this clone: A much larger clonotype is one base distant, so this may be a read error. The CDR3 DNA reads TGTGCCAGCAGCTCGGACAGCTATGGCTACACCTTC. Translated: CASSSDSYGYTF. The chain employs TRBV11-2 and TRBJ1-2; weak D call: TRBD1 (6 bases). Trimming shortened V by 4 bases and J by 4 bases, and 7 bases separated the two germline ends. This CDR3 has 12 residues. Per germline, CDR1 SGHAT and CDR2 FQNNGV.

The chain combines TRBV6-5 with TRBJ2-2; 9 bases are shared with TRBD1. This CDR3 is 14 amino acids long. Germline V gene sequence: CDR1 MNHEY, CDR2 SVGAGI. Germline trimming cut 9 bases from V and 6 bases from J; bases unmatched to any gene: 8. CDR3 region: CASRQGVIPGELFF. As DNA, the CDR3 is TGTGCCAGTCGACAGGGGGTTATTCCCGGGGAGCTGTTTTTT.

As concerns this clone: The same CDR3 is also encoded by other DNA sequences in this sample. This sequence joins TRBV19 and TRBJ1-2; possibly TRBD1 for D (6 bases). Trimming removed 5 bases at V and 2 bases at J, with 9 bases between. Germline-derived CDR1 and CDR2 are LNHDA and SQIVND (reference sequence). There are 13 residues in the CDR3. The CDR3 DNA follows: TGTGCCAGTAGTGCCCAGGGGAACTATGGCTACACCTTC. Its protein product is CASSAQGNYGYTF.

This clone was recorded a few times. This rearrangement joins TRBV19 to TRBJ1-1; the D is unclear. The CDR3 is 13 amino acids. Germline values: CDR1 LNHDA, CDR2 SQIVND (reference sequence). The germline V and J ends were trimmed by 6 bases and 0 bases, with 8 bases remaining between them. For the CDR3, the DNA is TGTGCCAGTAGCCTTACAATGAACACTGAAGCTTTCTTT. It translates to CASSLTMNTEAFF.

The sample holds one count of this clone. V and J are TRBV7-9 and TRBJ1-2; a weak D match, TRBD1 (6 bases). In germline, CDR1 is SEHNR, CDR2 FQNEAQ (reference sequence). The CDR3 sequence is 13 residues long. Deletions cut 2 bases from V and 7 bases from J, with 11 bases between. CDR3 DNA sequence: TGTGCCAGCAGCTTATCCCAGGGGCCTGGCTACACCTTC. As protein: CASSLSQGPGYTF.

This clone was picked up one time. V gene TRBV9 combines with J gene TRBJ1-3, with D tentatively TRBD1 (5 bases). V shed 0 bases and J shed 4 bases, with 14 bases lying between them. CDR1 is SGDLS and CDR2 is YYNGEE in the germline V gene. The CDR3 loop spans 16 amino acids. The CDR3 is CASSVERGVGGNTIYF. The CDR3 DNA is TGTGCCAGCAGCGTAGAACGGGGGGTCGGCGGAAACACCATATATTTT. The whole variable domain, filled in from reference TRBV9 and TRBJ1-3, reads DSGVTQTPKHLITATGQRVTLRCSPRSGDLSVYWYQQSLDQGLQFLIQYYNGEERAKGNILERFSAQQFPDLHSELNLSSLELGDSALYFCASSVERGVGGNTIYFGEGSWLTVV.

This clone appeared a single time. The V gene is TRBV2, the J gene TRBJ2-5; a weak D match, TRBD2 (6 bases). The CDR3 sequence is 14 residues long. V lost 7 bases, J lost 5 bases, and 17 bases lay in between. Germline-derived CDR1 and CDR2 are SNHLY and FYNNEI. The CDR3 nucleotides read TGTGCCAGCACCCCCCCTAGCGTTCGGGAGACCCAGTACTTC. Its translation: CASTPPSVRETQYF.

The CDR3 here is CASSPSQTQYF. The CDR3 region has the DNA TGTGCCAGCAGCCCTTCCCAGACCCAGTACTTC. J is TRBJ2-5 and V is TRBV7-8; D uncertain. V lost 5 bases and J lost 6, with 7 bases in between. The V gene's germline CDR1 is SGHVS and CDR2 FQNEAQ. CDR3 length: 11 amino acids.

The V and J genes are TRBV28 and TRBJ2-1; D unclear. Germline-derived CDR1 and CDR2 are MDHEN and SYDVKM. The CDR3 length is 12 residues. Trimming left V 3 bases short and J 7 bases short, with 7 bases between. CDR3 protein: CASSLSLNEQFF. In DNA form, the CDR3 reads TGTGCCAGCAGTTTGTCGTTAAATGAGCAGTTCTTC.

This sequence joins TRBV4-3 and TRBJ2-2, with a tentative D call TRBD2 (5 bases). This CDR3 has 15 amino acids. Germline V CDR1 and CDR2: LGHNA, YSLEER. V lost 1 base and J 4 bases, leaving 10 bases between the germline ends. This chain's CDR3 is CASSQGTSATGELFF. The CDR3, as DNA: TGCGCCAGCAGCCAAGGGACTTCCGCCACCGGGGAGCTGTTTTTT.

This chain joins TRBV7-2 and TRBJ1-6; 10 positions match TRBD1. In germline, CDR1 is SGHTA, CDR2 FQGNSA. The CDR3 sequence is 16 residues long. V shed 5 bases, J shed 8 bases, and the junction held 9 bases outside the gene matches. DNA for the CDR3: TGTGCCAGCAGCATTAGAGGCGGGACAGGGGATTCACCCCTCCACTTT. The encoded protein is CASSIRGGTGDSPLHF.

This sequence joins TRBV28 and TRBJ2-7; weak D call: TRBD1 (6 bases). Germline V lookup: CDR1 MDHEN, CDR2 SYDVKM. V shed 7 bases and J shed 4 bases, with 14 bases lying between them. The CDR3 is 13 amino acids. The CDR3: CASTQSRGYEQYF. CDR3 DNA: TGTGCCAGCACCCAAAGTAGGGGGTACGAGCAGTACTTC. The variable domain in full, with the rest retrieved from reference TRBV28 and TRBJ2-7, is DVKVTQSSRYLVKRTGEKVFLECVQDMDHENMFWYRQDPGLGLRLIYFSYDVKMKEKGDIPEGYSVSREKKERFSLILESASTNQTSMYLCASTQSRGYEQYFGPGTRLTVT.

This chain joins TRBV2 and TRBJ2-3, with D uncertain. Germline CDR1 reads SNHLY; CDR2 reads FYNNEI. Trimming cost V 6 bases and J 4 bases, with 5 bases left between them. The CDR3 has 11 residues. CDR3 sequence reads: CASREPDTQYF. The CDR3 DNA reads TGTGCCAGCAGGGAGCCAGATACGCAGTATTTT. The full variable domain, rest sourced from reference TRBV2 and TRBJ2-3, is EPEVTQTPSHQVTQMGQEVILRCVPISNHLYFYWYRQILGQKVEFLVSFYNNEISEKSEIFDDQFSVERPDGSNFTLKIRSTKLEDSAMYFCASREPDTQYFGPGTRLTVL.